This TCR beta chain comes out of a study of blood T cell repertoires in COVID-19. Trimming shortened V by 10 bases and J by 3 bases, and 12 bases separated the two germline ends. Germline V gene lookup returns CDR1 SNHLY and CDR2 FYNNEI. This CDR3 is 13 amino acids long. TCRdb's table, derived via immunoSEQ multiplex PCR, lists solely in-frame clones and lacks some. The sample shows tens of thousands of clones, 85% of them seen only once. The receptor's source is a man in his 70s with acute or convalescent COVID-19. Sequenced sample: peripheral blood. This chain uses TRBV2 with TRBJ1-4; D is possibly TRBD1 (6 bases). The CDR3 bases are TGTGCCACCGGACAGAACTCTAATGAAAAACTGTTTTTT. Translation: CATGQNSNEKLFF.